The rows below give T cell receptor beta chains drawn from one sample of a study of T cell responses to AZD1222 COVID-19 vaccine. Here immunoSEQ multiplex PCR was the method, and the copy in TCRdb shows in-frame clones only, minus some. The sample consists of fewer than 150,000 clones, approximately 90% of them appearing once. Sequences were derived from peripheral blood, sampled on day 0 of AZD1222 vaccination. Receptors were obtained from an adult in good health. The conserved cysteine and the conserved F or W are not part of the CDR3 here.

J gene: TRBJ2-1; V gene: TRBV11-3; CDR3 length: 12; CDR3 protein: ASSSGLAVNEQF
J gene: TRBJ2-1; V gene: TRBV6-5; CDR3 length: 10; CDR3 protein: ASSRTGGFEF
J gene: TRBJ2-3; V gene: TRBV7-2; CDR3 length: 14; CDR3 protein: ASSLRLAGATDTQY
J gene: TRBJ2-5; V gene: TRBV7-2; CDR3 length: 13; CDR3 protein: ASSARQGGWETQY
J gene: TRBJ1-5; V gene: TRBV10-3; CDR3 length: 11; CDR3 protein: AISAGRGQPQH
J gene: TRBJ1-1; V gene: TRBV5-1; CDR3 length: 14; CDR3 protein: ASSLSGTGLNTEAF
J gene: TRBJ2-5; V gene: TRBV5-4; CDR3 length: 13; CDR3 protein: ASRKGTSGQETQY
J gene: TRBJ2-3; V gene: TRBV4-3; CDR3 length: 16; CDR3 protein: ASSQVPSDRAGGDTQY
J gene: TRBJ2-5; V gene: TRBV4-1; CDR3 length: 13; CDR3 protein: ASSPGTVEGETQY
J gene: TRBJ2-2; V gene: TRBV6-2/TRBV6-3; CDR3 length: 14; CDR3 protein: ASSIEAPINTGELF
J gene: TRBJ2-1; V gene: TRBV9; CDR3 length: 13; CDR3 protein: ASSVGTSGGNEQF
J gene: TRBJ2-7; V gene: TRBV6-5; CDR3 length: 9; CDR3 protein: ASGNTYEQY
J gene: TRBJ2-1; V gene: TRBV19; CDR3 length: 14; CDR3 protein: ATSQRGGARNNEQF
J gene: TRBJ2-1; V gene: TRBV7-8; CDR3 length: 12; CDR3 protein: ASSQLGVLNEQF
J gene: TRBJ1-2; V gene: TRBV6-1; CDR3 length: 12; CDR3 protein: ASSEWGENYGYT
J gene: TRBJ1-5; V gene: TRBV19; CDR3 length: 14; CDR3 protein: ASSPPPGGRNQPQH
J gene: TRBJ1-4; V gene: TRBV7-9; CDR3 length: 13; CDR3 protein: ASSYGGSGNEKLF
J gene: TRBJ1-2; V gene: TRBV2; CDR3 length: 12; CDR3 protein: ASRGTGVNYGYT
J gene: TRBJ2-1; V gene: TRBV6-5; CDR3 length: 14; CDR3 protein: ASSYRTQPLYNEQF
J gene: TRBJ1-1; V gene: TRBV27; CDR3 length: 12; CDR3 protein: ASSATGGNTEAF
J gene: TRBJ1-3; V gene: TRBV7-6; CDR3 length: 11; CDR3 protein: ASSTGGENTIY
J gene: TRBJ2-3; V gene: TRBV2; CDR3 length: 14; CDR3 protein: ASSTQLAGGLDTQY
J gene: TRBJ1-2; V gene: TRBV29-1; CDR3 length: 13; CDR3 protein: SVEDEQGAPYGYT
J gene: TRBJ1-2; V gene: TRBV2; CDR3 length: 14; CDR3 protein: ASSSISGAANYGYT
J gene: TRBJ2-5; V gene: TRBV7-2; CDR3 length: 12; CDR3 protein: ASSLGGTPETQY
J gene: TRBJ2-7; V gene: TRBV2; CDR3 length: 13; CDR3 protein: ASSQRSLQYYEQY
J gene: TRBJ1-1; V gene: TRBV24-1; CDR3 length: 14; CDR3 protein: ATGLNPAQINTEAF
J gene: TRBJ1-6; V gene: TRBV20-1; CDR3 length: 10; CDR3 protein: SASARNSPLH